The 28 T cell receptor beta chains in this list originate from one sample, sequenced in a study of blood T cell repertoires in COVID-19. The data were produced by immunoSEQ multiplex PCR, yet TCRdb's version contains in-frame clones alone and is incomplete. This sample has tens of thousands of clones, with less than 85% found just once. Sample: peripheral blood. All receptors derive from a man aged 50-60 years with COVID-19, enrolled during active disease.

This chain joins TRBV6-5 and TRBJ2-2; 7 positions match TRBD2. V shed 10 bases, J shed 4 bases, and the junction held 6 bases outside the gene matches. The germline CDR1 and CDR2 sequences are MNHEY and SVGAGI. The CDR3 is 13 residues long. CDR3 DNA sequence: TGTGCCACCAGAGGGAGGGTCACCGGGGAGCTGTTTTTT. Encoded protein: CATRGRVTGELFF.

V gene TRBV5-5 combines with J gene TRBJ1-1, with D hard to call. In germline, CDR1 is SGHKS, CDR2 YYEKEE (reference sequence). There are 13 residues in the CDR3. Deletions cut 0 bases from V and 1 base from J, with 4 bases between. The CDR3: CASSLDRNTEAFF. For the CDR3, the DNA is TGTGCCAGCAGCTTGGATCGGAACACTGAAGCTTTCTTT.

The CDR3 DNA reads as TGTGCCAGCAGTTACCAGGGTAATCAGCCCCAGCATTTT. Its protein product is CASSYQGNQPQHF. The V gene is TRBV12-3 or TRBV12-4, the J gene TRBJ1-5, with a tentative D call TRBD1 (5 bases). The V end lost 4 bases, the J end lost 4 bases, and 8 bases lay between the germline ends. This CDR3 is built from 13 residues.

The V gene is TRBV7-9, the J gene TRBJ2-5; 7 nucleotides line up with TRBD2. CDR3 length: 13 amino acids. Trimming cost V 5 bases and J 7 bases; bases outside gene matches: 7. Per the germline V gene, CDR1 is SEHNR and CDR2 is FQNEAQ (reference sequence). CDR3 amino acids: CASSGLEEVTQYF. DNA for the CDR3: TGTGCCAGCAGCGGACTAGAAGAAGTGACCCAGTACTTC.

V is TRBV24-1 and J is TRBJ2-7; D may be TRBD2 (6 bases). The germline CDR1 and CDR2 sequences are KGHDR and SFDVKD. The CDR3 contains 16 residues. V gave up 7 bases and J gave up 6 bases, with 24 bases separating them. CDR3 bases: TGTGCCACCAGACGAGCCGTGACAGATCACGGGGGCGAGCAGTACTTC. Protein: CATRRAVTDHGGEQYF.

The chain uses TRBV18 and TRBJ2-3; D might be TRBD1 (6 bases). Trimming stripped 2 bases from V and 0 bases from J, with 9 bases between. This CDR3 is built from 15 residues. Germline-derived CDR1 and CDR2 are KGHSH and LQKENI. The CDR3 here is CASSPDRPSTDTQYF. CDR3 bases: TGTGCCAGCTCACCAGACAGGCCAAGCACAGATACGCAGTATTTT.

V and J are TRBV24-1 and TRBJ2-3, with 9 nucleotides matching TRBD1. V was pared by 5 bases and J by 2 bases, with 4 bases of the junction left unmatched. The CDR3 is made up of 15 amino acids. CDR1 and CDR2 (germline): KGHDR, SFDVKD. CDR3 region: CATSGTGVLTDTQYF. In DNA form, the CDR3 reads TGTGCCACCAGTGGGACAGGGGTCCTCACAGATACGCAGTATTTT.

This clone was recorded once. V gene TRBV5-1 combines with J gene TRBJ2-5, with D maybe TRBD2 (5 bases). The CDR3 runs 14 residues. Germline CDR1 SGHRS, CDR2 YFSETQ. V was cut by 4 bases and J by 5 bases, with 15 bases left in between. The CDR3 sequence is CASSAPGLVETQYF. CDR3 bases: TGCGCCAGCAGCGCACCGGGGTTAGTTGAGACCCAGTACTTC.

The genes are TRBV6-2 or TRBV6-3 and TRBJ2-7, with a weak D call TRBD1 (5 bases). Deletions cut 5 bases from V and 4 bases from J, with 6 bases between. The germline CDR1 and CDR2 sequences are MNHEY and SVGEGT. The length of the CDR3 is 11 residues. The CDR3 nucleotides are TGTGCCAGCAGTCACAGGTACGAGCAGTACTTC. It specifies CASSHRYEQYF.

This sequence joins TRBV7-2 and TRBJ2-1, with 8 bases matching TRBD2. The V gene end was trimmed by 1 base and the J gene end by 3 bases; junction bases not matched to a gene: 11. Germline CDR1 is SGHTA and CDR2 is FQGNSA. This CDR3 comprises 18 residues. The CDR3: CASSLVSGAGLDYNEQFF. CDR3 sequence (DNA): TGTGCCAGCAGCTTAGTTAGTGGAGCGGGACTAGACTACAATGAGCAGTTCTTC.

This clone was observed a single time. The V call is TRBV6-1, the J call TRBJ1-2; no reliable D call. The CDR3 is 12 residues long. Germline assignment: CDR1 MNHNS and CDR2 SASEGT. Trimming cost V 0 bases and J 4 bases, with 3 bases left between them. CDR3 nucleotides: TGTGCCAGCAGTGAAGCTATCTATGGCTACACCTTC. Protein sequence: CASSEAIYGYTF.

This chain connects TRBV7-3 to TRBJ1-6, with TRBD1 matching over 10 bases. Germline V gene lookup returns CDR1 SGHTA and CDR2 FQGTGA. Unmatched junction bases numbered 4, after V lost 5 bases and J lost 6 bases. This CDR3 has 15 amino acids. CDR3 coding DNA: TGTGCCAGCAGCCCGACAGGGGGCCCTAATTCACCCCTCCACTTT. It codes for CASSPTGGPNSPLHF.

This clone was observed once. The CDR3 region is CASSRQATGELFF. The CDR3, as DNA: TGTGCCAGCAGCAGACAGGCGACCGGGGAGCTGTTTTTT. The chain recombines TRBV6-2 or TRBV6-3 with TRBJ2-2; D might be TRBD1 (6 bases). Germline V gene lookup returns CDR1 MNHEY and CDR2 SVGEGT. Trimming removed 6 bases at V and 5 bases at J, with 10 bases between. The CDR3 has 13 residues.

This chain connects TRBV6-5 to TRBJ1-5; TRBD1 might be the D (5 bases). Germline V gene sequence: CDR1 MNHEY, CDR2 SVGAGI. The CDR3 totals 14 residues. Trimming cost V 5 bases and J 5 bases, with 13 bases left between them. The CDR3 region has the DNA TGTGCCAGCAGTCCAGACGGGGGATATCAGCCCCAGCATTTT. Its protein product is CASSPDGGYQPQHF.

This chain joins TRBV10-3 and TRBJ1-4, with 9 bases matching TRBD1. CDR1 and CDR2 from the germline V gene are ENHRY and SYGVKD. After removal of 2 bases from V and 8 bases from J, the junction contained 6 bases not matched to a gene. This CDR3 has 15 residues. CDR3 coding DNA: TGTGCCATCAGTGAGCTCGGGACAGGGCAAGAAAAACTGTTTTTT. As protein: CAISELGTGQEKLFF.

The chain joins TRBV6-1 to TRBJ2-3; 11 nucleotides line up with TRBD2. The germline V gene has CDR1 MNHNS and CDR2 SASEGT. The V and J ends lost 4 bases and 0 bases, in that order; junction bases with no gene match: 12. The CDR3 is 19 residues long. CDR3 protein: CASSGPGLAGATSTDTQYF. CDR3 coding DNA: TGTGCCAGCAGTGGCCCCGGACTAGCGGGTGCTACTAGCACAGATACGCAGTATTTT.

The chain is built from TRBV5-6 and TRBJ1-2; perhaps TRBD1 as D (5 bases). CDR1 is SGHDT, CDR2 YYEEEE, per germline. The CDR3 spans 13 residues. V lost 3 bases, J lost 4 bases, and 10 bases lay in between. The CDR3 reads CASSSDSLYGYTF. In DNA, the CDR3 is TGTGCCAGCAGCTCCGACAGCCTCTATGGCTACACCTTC.

This clone is a singleton in its sample. This chain links TRBV5-4 with TRBJ2-3; 11 nucleotides match TRBD2. Germline CDR1 SGHNT, CDR2 YYREEE (reference sequence). Trimming at V came to 4 bases and at J to 2 bases, leaving 6 bases not matched to a gene. CDR3 length: 16 residues. The CDR3 spells CASSGGTSGFTDTQYF. As DNA, the CDR3 is TGTGCCAGCAGCGGCGGGACTAGCGGCTTCACAGATACGCAGTATTTT.

CDR3 region: CASSVDTSDTQYF. In nucleotides, the CDR3 is TGTGCCAGCAGCGTGGACACTTCGGATACGCAGTATTTT. The chain recombines TRBV9 with TRBJ2-3, with D perhaps TRBD1 (5 bases). The germline V and J ends were trimmed by 2 bases and 6 bases, with 10 bases remaining between them. Germline lookup yields CDR1 SGDLS and CDR2 YYNGEE. The CDR3 runs 13 residues.

J is TRBJ1-1 and V is TRBV15, with 10 bases lining up with TRBD1. Trimming at V came to 3 bases and at J to 0 bases, leaving 7 bases not matched to a gene. CDR3 length: 17 residues. From germline, CDR1 is LNHNV and CDR2 YYDKDF (reference sequence). The CDR3 sequence: CATSRGTGAGMNTEAFF. For the CDR3, the DNA is TGTGCCACCAGCAGGGGGACAGGGGCCGGTATGAACACTGAAGCTTTCTTT.

This clone was recorded only once. The J gene is TRBJ1-2, the V gene TRBV6-2 or TRBV6-3, with D possibly being TRBD1 (6 bases). The CDR3 length is 12 residues. The V and J ends lost 6 bases and 6 bases respectively, with 11 bases between them. Germline V gene lookup returns CDR1 MNHEY and CDR2 SVGEGT. In DNA, the CDR3 is TGTGCCAGCAGCCATGGGACAAATGGCTACACCTTC. Translating it yields CASSHGTNGYTF.

The V gene is TRBV6-1, the J gene TRBJ2-6, with D hard to call. The germline V and J ends were trimmed by 2 bases and 4 bases, with 15 bases remaining between them. The CDR3 runs 17 residues. Germline values: CDR1 MNHNS, CDR2 SASEGT. The CDR3 region has the DNA TGTGCCAGCAGTGAACCTGGGCTCGCGAAGGGGGCCAACGTCCTGACTTTC. This codes for CASSEPGLAKGANVLTF.

J is TRBJ1-2 and V is TRBV3-1 (or the pseudogene TRBV3-2); 9 positions agree with TRBD1. The V and J ends lost 4 bases and 5 bases, in that order; junction bases with no gene match: 8. Germline V gives CDR1 LGHDT, CDR2 YNNKEL (reference sequence). The CDR3 sequence is 15 residues long. The CDR3 loop reads CASSLQPGTGYGYTF. CDR3 sequence (DNA): TGTGCCAGCAGCCTCCAACCCGGGACAGGGTATGGCTACACCTTC.

The chain couples TRBV2 to TRBJ2-3; D is unresolved. Germline V lookup: CDR1 SNHLY, CDR2 FYNNEI. There are 12 residues in the CDR3. V lost 9 bases and J 2 bases, leaving 9 bases between the germline ends. The CDR3: CASRGNTDTQYF. The CDR3 DNA reads as TGTGCCAGTCGAGGAAACACAGATACGCAGTATTTT.

The gene calls are TRBV18 and TRBJ1-1, with D possibly matching TRBD1 (6 bases). This CDR3 contains 16 residues. With 3 bases removed from V and 0 bases from J, the gap between germline ends came to 14 bases. Germline loops: CDR1 KGHSH, CDR2 LQKENI. In DNA, the CDR3 is TGTGCCAGCTCACCGGGGGGGGCTGGGATGAACACTGAAGCTTTCTTT. Encoded protein: CASSPGGAGMNTEAFF.

The chain carries TRBV11-1 and TRBJ2-3; D ambiguous. Looked up from germline, CDR1 is SGHAT and CDR2 is FQDESV (reference sequence). With 4 bases removed from V and 2 bases from J, the gap between germline ends came to 10 bases. The CDR3 length is 14 residues. CDR3 region: CASSSSSHTDTQYF. The CDR3 DNA follows: TGTGCCAGCAGCTCCTCCAGTCACACAGATACGCAGTATTTT.

The chain joins TRBV4-1 to TRBJ2-7, with 12 bases that match TRBD2. Germline CDR1 reads MGHRA; CDR2 reads YSYEKL. This CDR3 is 20 amino acids long. Germline trimming cut 3 bases from V and 2 bases from J; bases unmatched to any gene: 17. CDR3 residues: CASSQHLLAGGPKITYEQYF. The CDR3 DNA follows: TGCGCCAGCAGCCAGCACTTACTAGCGGGGGGCCCTAAAATTACCTACGAGCAGTACTTC.

The J gene is TRBJ1-4, the V gene TRBV19; D is possibly TRBD1 (6 bases). The length of the CDR3 is 16 residues. Germline assignment: CDR1 LNHDA and CDR2 SQIVND (reference sequence). The V and J ends lost 7 bases and 10 bases respectively, with 25 bases between them. The CDR3 region is CASTPQEGQGIGKLFF. CDR3 DNA sequence: TGTGCCAGTACCCCTCAAGAAGGGCAGGGGATTGGAAAACTGTTTTTT.